These 20 T cell receptor beta chains came from one sample sequenced in a study of molecular identifiers for immune sequencing clone quantification. One entry per CDR3 protein, called by TCRdb with MiXCR from the PCR reads. Here the sample spans 88,000 or so distinct CDR3 sequences, 21% being singletons. Sequencing was performed on naive CD8+ T cells from blood, with Jurkat cell RNA spiked in. Subset here: FACS-sorted CD8+CD4-CCR7+CD45RA+ naive T cells. All receptors come from a human donor in good health. Some libraries in this study had Jurkat cell RNA spiked in.

The table lists this clonotype with a few counts. The rearrangement uses TRBV2 and TRBJ2-1; 10 bases align to TRBD1. V lost 2 bases and J lost 3; bases outside the gene matches: 7. The CDR3 contains 17 residues. The germline V gene has CDR1 SNHLY and CDR2 FYNNEI. CDR3 in amino acids: CASSENSTGGDYNEQFF. CDR3 nucleotide sequence: TGTGCCAGCAGTGAAAATTCGACAGGGGGCGACTACAATGAGCAGTTCTTC.

On this clonotype: One end of the junction is discordant with germline, which a read error may explain. The genes are TRBV5-3 and TRBJ2-5; D possibly corresponds to TRBD2 (5 bases). TRBV5-3 falls under the ORF class, with uncertain function. The CDR3 totals 17 residues. The CDR3 sequence: CASSLPGSPISPETQCF. In nucleotides, the CDR3 is TGTGCCAGCAGCTTGCCGGGATCTCCGATATCCCCGGAGACCCAGTGCTTC.

This clonotype has a count of ten or more. The rearrangement joins TRBV7-9 to TRBJ2-7; 7 bases fit TRBD1. The CDR3 is made up of 16 amino acids. V lost 4 bases and J lost 3; bases outside the gene matches: 12. The germline gives CDR1 SEHNR, CDR2 FQNEAQ (reference sequence). The chain's CDR3 is CASSSINRDRDYEQYF. The CDR3 DNA reads TGTGCCAGCAGCTCCATAAACCGGGACAGAGACTACGAGCAGTACTTC.

As regards this clonotype: This sequence may be a read error, since a much larger clone differs from it by one base. V is TRBV7-6 and J is TRBJ1-1; D is undetermined. The germline gives CDR1 SGHVS, CDR2 FNYEAQ. The CDR3 runs to 13 residues. The CDR3 sequence is CAGSSLGGPEAFF. CDR3 nucleotide sequence: TGTGCCGGCAGCTCCTTAGGAGGGCCTGAAGCTTTCTTT.

This chain links TRBV19 with TRBJ2-5, with 12 bases matching TRBD2. The V segment lost 7 bases and the J segment 4 bases; nucleotides outside the gene matches: 4. This CDR3 contains 14 residues. CDR1 and CDR2 from the germline V gene are LNHDA and SQIVND (reference sequence). The CDR3 here is CASKPTSGGETQYF. The CDR3 DNA follows: TGTGCCAGTAAGCCGACTAGCGGGGGAGAGACCCAGTACTTC.

This clonotype was seen only a few times. The rearrangement joins TRBV27 to TRBJ2-5; 13 bases align to TRBD2. Unmatched junction bases numbered 10, after V lost 5 bases and J lost 4 bases. The V gene's germline CDR1 is MNHEY and CDR2 SMNVEV (reference sequence). The CDR3 contains 17 residues. The CDR3 here is CASSPRTSGSPGETQYF. As DNA, the CDR3 is TGTGCCAGCAGTCCACGGACTAGCGGGAGCCCTGGAGAGACCCAGTACTTC.

This clonotype was observed many times. The J gene is TRBJ2-7, the V gene TRBV18; D gene ambiguous. The V gene lost 3 bases and the J gene lost 7 bases, with 10 bases spanning the gap. The CDR3 sequence is 12 residues long. Germline assignment: CDR1 KGHSH and CDR2 LQKENI. CDR3 DNA sequence: TGTGCCAGCTCACCTCCAGTGGGTGAGCAGTACTTC. Protein product: CASSPPVGEQYF. The full variable domain, completed using reference TRBV18 and TRBJ2-7, is NAGVMQNPRHLVRRRGQEARLRCSPMKGHSHVYWYRQLPEEGLKFMVYLQKENIIDESGMPKERFSAEFPKEGPSILRIQQVVRGDSAAYFCASSPPVGEQYFGPGTRLTVT.

For this clonotype: This could be a read error, since a much larger clone is one nucleotide away. The chain is built from TRBV6-2 or TRBV6-3 and TRBJ2-2; 7 bases fit TRBD1. The length of the CDR3 is 15 residues. In germline, CDR1 is MNHEY, CDR2 SVGEGT. The CDR3 loop reads CASSRRDRNTGKLFF. The CDR3 DNA follows: TGTGCCAGCAGTCGCCGGGACAGAAACACCGGGAAGCTGTTTTTT.

This clonotype turned up a few times. As DNA, the CDR3 is TGCAGTGCCAATTCTTATAGCGGGGCAAACTCCTACAATGAGCAGTTCTTC. The encoded protein is CSANSYSGANSYNEQFF. The rearrangement links TRBV20-1 to TRBJ2-1; TRBD2 aligns across 8 bases. The CDR3 is 17 amino acids. The germline V gene encodes CDR1 DFQATT and CDR2 SNEGSKA (reference sequence). V dropped 6 bases and J dropped 0; count of bases not matched to a gene: 13.

This clonotype was picked up a small number of times. The V gene is TRBV13, the J gene TRBJ2-7; 8 bases map to TRBD1. Germline CDR1 reads PRHDT; CDR2 reads FYEKMQ (reference sequence). This CDR3 region has 14 residues. The V segment lost 4 bases and the J segment 0 bases; nucleotides outside the gene matches: 2. The CDR3 region is CASSSGQGSYEQYF. The CDR3 DNA reads TGTGCCAGCAGCTCAGGACAGGGCTCCTACGAGCAGTACTTC.

Notes on this clonotype: This may come from a read error, since a much larger clone is one base off. The chain couples TRBV4-1 to TRBJ2-3, with TRBD2 identical over 7 bases. V lost 4 bases, J lost 2 bases, and 9 bases stayed unmatched. CDR1 and CDR2 (germline): MGHRA, YSYEKL. The CDR3 has 16 amino acids. CDR3 nucleotide sequence: TGCGCCAGCAGCCCTTACCCTAGCGGTGCCACAGATACGCAGTATTTT. Protein sequence: CASSPYPSGATDTQYF.

This chain joins TRBV12-3 or TRBV12-4 and TRBJ2-2; 9 nucleotides align to TRBD2. The V gene end was trimmed by 3 bases and the J gene end by 3 bases; junction bases not matched to a gene: 14. The CDR3 has 19 residues. As DNA, the CDR3 is TGTGCCAGCAGTTTTATCGATGCGCGGGAGGGCCGGTACACCGGGGAGCTGTTTTTT. Amino acid sequence: CASSFIDAREGRYTGELFF.

The chain joins TRBV5-1 to TRBJ2-7, with D perhaps TRBD1 (5 bases). CDR3 length: 15 amino acids. Germline values: CDR1 SGHRS, CDR2 YFSETQ. Trimming removed 4 bases from V and 0 bases from J, with 14 bases in between. The CDR3, as DNA: TGCGCCAGCAGCCCAGCAGACAGAATCTCCTACGAGCAGTACTTC. Translated, it gives CASSPADRISYEQYF.

V usage is TRBV20-1 and J usage is TRBJ2-1; 11 bases are a match to TRBD2. Germline CDR1 DFQATT, CDR2 SNEGSKA (reference sequence). With V trimmed by 5 bases and J by 7 bases, 13 bases remained unmatched. The CDR3 sequence is 16 residues long. The CDR3 DNA reads as TGCAGTGCTCCCCAGTTTTTTGTAGCGGGAGGGAATGAGCAGTTCTTC. This translates into CSAPQFFVAGGNEQFF.

This clonotype has ten or more counts. V gene TRBV7-8 combines with J gene TRBJ1-1, with D unclear. V gave up 0 bases and J gave up 0 bases, with 5 bases separating them. Germline assignment: CDR1 SGHVS and CDR2 FQNEAQ. The CDR3 sequence is 14 residues long. CDR3 in DNA: TGTGCCAGCAGCTTAGCAGATATGAACACTGAAGCTTTCTTT. Translation gives CASSLADMNTEAFF.

Ten or more counts support this clonotype. V gene TRBV4-3 combines with J gene TRBJ2-1; 9 nucleotides line up with TRBD2. The length of the CDR3 is 15 residues. CDR1 is LGHNA and CDR2 is YSLEER in the germline V gene. V shed 3 bases and J 4 bases; nucleotides not matched to a gene: 4. In DNA form, the CDR3 reads TGCGCCAGCAGCCATGCTAGCGGGGCGTACAATGAGCAGTTCTTC. Translated, it gives CASSHASGAYNEQFF.

CDR3 nucleotides: TGCGCCAGCAGCCAAGATAACTCTAGGGCTTACTACGAGCAGTACTTC. Residues: CASSQDNSRAYYEQYF. The chain is built from TRBV4-3 and TRBJ2-7; D unresolved. The CDR3 is 16 amino acids. The V and J ends lost 0 bases and 3 bases respectively, with 15 bases between them. The germline CDR1 and CDR2 sequences are LGHNA and YSLEER.

This clonotype was counted ten times or more. The chain joins TRBV12-3 or TRBV12-4 to TRBJ2-3; 11 bases fit TRBD2. The CDR3 has 16 amino acids. The ends lost 6 bases at V and 2 bases at J; junction bases unmatched: 7. The CDR3 bases are TGTGCCAGCAGCCCAGGGACTAGCGGAATCACAGATACGCAGTATTTT. Its translation: CASSPGTSGITDTQYF.

A word on this clonotype: This clone may be a read error of a much larger clone one base away. The chain carries TRBV4-1 and TRBJ2-5, with D maybe TRBD1 (5 bases). CDR3 length equals 11 residues. Germline loops: CDR1 MGHRA, CDR2 YSYEKL. Written as DNA, the CDR3 is TGCGCCGGCAGCCAGGGAGAGACCCAGTACTTC. It translates to CAGSQGETQYF.

A few counts support this clonotype. This chain links TRBV5-3 with TRBJ2-2; weak D call: TRBD2 (6 bases). TRBV5-3 is recorded as an ORF, its role being uncertain. V was pared by 8 bases and J by 1 base, with 15 bases between. This CDR3 is built from 15 residues. CDR3 in DNA: TGTGCCAGCAGCCCGGGACTTGAGAACACCGGGGAGCTGTTTTTT. The encoded protein is CASSPGLENTGELFF.